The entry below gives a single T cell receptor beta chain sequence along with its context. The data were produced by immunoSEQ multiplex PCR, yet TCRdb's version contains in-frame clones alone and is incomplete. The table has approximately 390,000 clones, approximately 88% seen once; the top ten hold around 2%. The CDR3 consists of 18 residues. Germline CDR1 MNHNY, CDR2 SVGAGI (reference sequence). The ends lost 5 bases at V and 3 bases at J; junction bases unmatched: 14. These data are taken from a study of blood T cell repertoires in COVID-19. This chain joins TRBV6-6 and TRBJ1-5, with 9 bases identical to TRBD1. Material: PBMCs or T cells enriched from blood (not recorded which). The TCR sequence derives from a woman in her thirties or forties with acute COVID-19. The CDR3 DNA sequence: TGTGCCAGCAGTCCCGGACAGGGACAGGGTGGTAACAATCAGCCCCAGCATTTT. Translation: CASSPGQGQGGNNQPQHF.